Shown below are 20 T cell receptor beta chains from a single sample sequenced in a study of shared clonotypes between healthy human individuals. Generated by immunoSEQ multiplex PCR, the TCRdb table keeps only in-frame clones and is missing some. In the table there are hundreds of thousands of clones, 98% of which are singletons. Naive CD8 cells were CD45RO-negative, positively selected for CCR7, excluding terminally differentiated effector memory CD45RA+ cells. Sample: naive CD8+ T cells sorted from blood. These TCRs come from a man aged 25 to 40 in good health.

The J gene is TRBJ2-1, the V gene TRBV7-9; TRBD1 matches at 10 bases. The CDR3 contains 15 residues. Germline CDR1 and CDR2: SEHNR and FQNEAQ (reference sequence). J was trimmed by 4 bases and V by 5 bases; bases with no gene match: 5. The CDR3 bases are TGTGCCAGCAGCACGACAGGGGGCGCTTACAATGAGCAGTTCTTC. It yields the protein CASSTTGGAYNEQFF.

The chain has TRBV27 and TRBJ2-7; a possible D gene is TRBD2 (5 bases). Trimming pared 1 base from V and 4 bases from J, leaving 11 bases between. The CDR3 covers 14 residues. Germline-derived CDR1 and CDR2 are MNHEY and SMNVEV (reference sequence). CDR3 sequence: CASSLLVSGYEQYF. In nucleotides, the CDR3 is TGTGCCAGCAGTTTATTAGTTTCGGGGTACGAGCAGTACTTC.

The chain recombines TRBV7-9 with TRBJ2-7, with unresolved D. Trimming removed 5 bases from V and 4 bases from J, with 15 bases in between. This CDR3 is 14 amino acids long. The germline V gene encodes CDR1 SEHNR and CDR2 FQNEAQ (reference sequence). The chain's CDR3 is CASSPRTEPYEQYF. The DNA of the CDR3 is TGTGCCAGCAGCCCCCGAACGGAGCCTTACGAGCAGTACTTC. The full variable domain, in which reference TRBV7-9 and TRBJ2-7 provide the parts outside the CDR3, is DTGVSQNPRHKITKRGQNVTFRCDPISEHNRLYWYRQTLGQGPEFLTYFQNEAQLEKSRLLSDRFSAERPKGSFSTLEIQRTEQGDSAMYLCASSPRTEPYEQYFGPGTRLTVT.

The chain couples TRBV5-1 to TRBJ2-7; D unresolved. Trimming cost V 3 bases and J 0 bases, with 16 bases left between them. The CDR3 is made up of 16 amino acids. The V gene's germline CDR1 is SGHRS and CDR2 YFSETQ. CDR3 sequence reads: CASSYDSTGNSYEQYF. Written as DNA, the CDR3 is TGCGCCAGCAGCTACGACTCCACTGGTAACTCCTACGAGCAGTACTTC.

This chain uses TRBV7-6 with TRBJ2-7; D ambiguous. Trimming took off 2 bases at V and 2 bases at J, with 13 bases between the two ends. Per germline, CDR1 SGHVS and CDR2 FNYEAQ. The CDR3 has 15 residues. The CDR3 spells CASSLSPGLTYEQYF. The CDR3 DNA follows: TGTGCCAGCAGCTTATCCCCGGGTTTAACCTACGAGCAGTACTTC.

The CDR3 here is CASSLVLPTKLSYEQYF. CDR3 sequence (DNA): TGTGCCAGCAGCTTAGTCCTCCCGACAAAGCTCTCCTACGAGCAGTACTTC. The genes are TRBV7-7 and TRBJ2-7; D call uncertain. The CDR3 is 17 amino acids. Looked up from germline, CDR1 is SSHAT and CDR2 is FNYEAQ (reference sequence). The V end was cut by 1 base, the J end by 0 bases, with 16 bases between.

The chain recombines TRBV11-3 with TRBJ2-2; D is perhaps TRBD1 or TRBD2 (5 bases each). The V gene's germline CDR1 is SGHNT and CDR2 YENEEA. This CDR3 has 13 residues. V was shortened by 5 bases and J by 4 bases, with 8 bases between the two germline ends. CDR3 in DNA: TGTGCCAGCAGCCTAGGGACCACCGGGGAGCTGTTTTTT. Its translation: CASSLGTTGELFF. Drawing the rest from reference TRBV11-3 and TRBJ2-2, the complete variable domain is EAGVVQSPRYKIIEKKQPVAFWCNPISGHNTLYWYLQNLGQGPELLIRYENEEAVDDSQLPKDRFSAERLKGVDSTLKIQPAELGDSAVYLCASSLGTTGELFFGEGSRLTVL.

The chain is built from TRBV5-8 and TRBJ2-5; 7 nucleotides agree with TRBD2. The germline gives CDR1 SGHTS, CDR2 YDEGEE. Trimming removed 0 bases from V and 1 base from J; junction bases left unmatched: 6. The CDR3 runs 16 residues. CDR3 DNA sequence: TGTGCCAGCAGCTTGGCCGAGGGGAGGGCCCAAGAGACCCAGTACTTC. Translating gives CASSLAEGRAQETQYF.

V and J are TRBV11-2 and TRBJ1-3; 9 positions agree with TRBD1. The length of the CDR3 is 15 residues. Germline assignment: CDR1 SGHAT and CDR2 FQNNGV. V lost 5 bases and J lost 5; bases outside the gene matches: 7. CDR3 sequence (DNA): TGTGCCAGCAGCCTCGGACAGGGGCCGCGAAACACCATATATTTT. Its translation: CASSLGQGPRNTIYF.

The chain combines TRBV29-1 with TRBJ1-2; D is possibly TRBD1 (6 bases). Trimming took off 6 bases at V and 6 bases at J, with 20 bases between the two ends. The CDR3 runs 14 residues. Germline V gene lookup returns CDR1 SQVTM and CDR2 ANQGSEA. Here the CDR3 reads CSVWDMDQIDGYTF. The DNA for the CDR3 is TGCAGCGTCTGGGACATGGACCAAATCGATGGCTACACCTTC.

This clone was observed a single time. The V gene is TRBV7-2, the J gene TRBJ2-1, with D uncertain. Germline CDR1 and CDR2: SGHTA and FQGNSA. The CDR3 is 15 amino acids. The germline V and J ends were trimmed by 5 bases and 0 bases, with 11 bases remaining between them. The CDR3 DNA sequence: TGTGCCAGCAGCCAAGAGAGGAGCTCCTACAATGAGCAGTTCTTC. Residues: CASSQERSSYNEQFF. The variable domain in full, completed from reference TRBV7-2 and TRBJ2-1, reads GAGVSQSPSNKVTEKGKDVELRCDPISGHTALYWYRQSLGQGLEFLIYFQGNSAPDKSGLPSDRFSAERTGGSVSTLTIQRTQQEDSAVYLCASSQERSSYNEQFFGPGTRLTVL.

The V call is TRBV4-1, the J call TRBJ2-7, with no clear D. This CDR3 region has 14 residues. V lost 3 bases to trimming and J lost 2 bases, with 11 bases between them. Germline lookup yields CDR1 MGHRA and CDR2 YSYEKL. CDR3 region: CASSHPGQTYEQYF. The CDR3 DNA follows: TGCGCCAGCAGCCACCCCGGGCAAACCTACGAGCAGTACTTC.

The J gene is TRBJ2-1, the V gene TRBV7-2, with a tentative D call TRBD1 (6 bases). CDR1 and CDR2 (germline): SGHTA, FQGNSA. Trimming removed 0 bases at V and 3 bases at J, with 18 bases between. The CDR3 has 18 residues. The CDR3: CASSLAGDRPRDYNEQFF. For the CDR3, the DNA is TGTGCCAGCAGCTTAGCGGGTGACAGGCCCCGAGACTACAATGAGCAGTTCTTC.

The V gene is TRBV10-2, the J gene TRBJ1-1; possible D gene TRBD1, 5 bases. The V end was cut by 6 bases, the J end by 6 bases, with 11 bases between. Germline-derived CDR1 and CDR2 are WSHSY and SAAADI. This CDR3 is built from 12 residues. This CDR3 is CASRGGGPEAFF. CDR3 DNA sequence: TGCGCCAGCAGGGGGGGAGGTCCTGAAGCTTTCTTT.

The chain carries TRBV30 and TRBJ2-2; D gene uncertain. This CDR3 has 13 residues. With 2 bases removed from V and 3 bases from J, the gap between germline ends came to 7 bases. The germline V gene encodes CDR1 GTSNPN and CDR2 SVGIG (reference sequence). CDR3: CAWSPFDTGELFF. DNA for the CDR3: TGTGCCTGGAGTCCCTTTGACACCGGGGAGCTGTTTTTT.

This chain's CDR3 is CASSLFPGNYEQYF. The CDR3 DNA sequence: TGCGCCAGCAGCTTGTTCCCCGGGAACTACGAGCAGTACTTC. The gene calls are TRBV5-1 and TRBJ2-7; D possibly corresponds to TRBD2 (5 bases). Per the germline V gene, CDR1 is SGHRS and CDR2 is YFSETQ. Trimming removed 1 base from V and 3 bases from J, with 11 bases in between. This CDR3 contains 14 residues.

The genes are TRBV15 and TRBJ2-2; D may match TRBD1 or TRBD2 (6 bases each). This CDR3 region has 18 residues. The germline V and J ends were trimmed by 3 bases and 0 bases, with 17 bases remaining between them. Looked up from germline, CDR1 is LNHNV and CDR2 is YYDKDF (reference sequence). The CDR3 loop is CATSRGGPGTSNTGELFF. The CDR3 coding sequence is TGTGCCACCAGCAGGGGGGGTCCCGGGACATCGAACACCGGGGAGCTGTTTTTT.

The chain carries TRBV12-5 and TRBJ2-5, with 7 bases fitting TRBD2. J gave up 5 bases and V 2 bases, and 14 bases lay outside the gene matches. Germline values: CDR1 LGHNT, CDR2 FRNRAP. The CDR3 runs 17 residues. This CDR3 reads CASGLYGEAGATETQYF. The DNA of the CDR3 is TGTGCTAGTGGTTTGTATGGGGAGGCGGGAGCGACCGAGACCCAGTACTTC.

As DNA, the CDR3 is TGTGCCAGCAGCTTCGGGGGGCCGGGTTCCTACGAGCAGTACTTC. Translating gives CASSFGGPGSYEQYF. The gene calls are TRBV11-2 and TRBJ2-7; a possible D gene is TRBD2 (7 bases). The V and J ends lost 3 bases and 1 base respectively, with 13 bases between them. The CDR3 has 15 residues. Germline-derived CDR1 and CDR2 are SGHAT and FQNNGV.

The chain is built from TRBV7-9 and TRBJ1-4, with unresolved D. The CDR3 sequence is 15 residues long. V lost 3 bases, J lost 0 bases, and 8 bases lay in between. Germline lookup yields CDR1 SEHNR and CDR2 FQNEAQ (reference sequence). The CDR3 sequence is CASSLEPATNEKLFF. The CDR3 DNA is TGTGCCAGCAGCTTGGAACCTGCAACTAATGAAAAACTGTTTTTT.